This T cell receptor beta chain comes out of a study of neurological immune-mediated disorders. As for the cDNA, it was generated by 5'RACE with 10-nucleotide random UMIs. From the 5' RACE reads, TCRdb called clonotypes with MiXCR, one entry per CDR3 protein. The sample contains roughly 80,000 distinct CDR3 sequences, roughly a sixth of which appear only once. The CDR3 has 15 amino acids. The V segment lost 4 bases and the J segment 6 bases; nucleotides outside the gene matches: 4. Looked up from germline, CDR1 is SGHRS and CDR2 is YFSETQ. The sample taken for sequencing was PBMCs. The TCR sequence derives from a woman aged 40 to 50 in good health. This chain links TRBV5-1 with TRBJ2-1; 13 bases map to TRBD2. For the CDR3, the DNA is TGCGCCAGCAGCCTCACTAGCGGGGGGGCCAATGAGCAGTTCTTC. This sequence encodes CASSLTSGGANEQFF. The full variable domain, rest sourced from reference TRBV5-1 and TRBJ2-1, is KAGVTQTPRYLIKTRGQQVTLSCSPISGHRSVSWYQQTPGQGLQFLFEYFSETQRNKGNFPGRFSGRQFSNSRSEMNVSTLELGDSALYLCASSLTSGGANEQFFGPGTRLTVL.